The sequence of this TCR beta chain was determined in a study of blood T cell repertoires in COVID-19. Turning to the study itself: There were acute and convalescent COVID-19 samples, and they came from the United States, Italy and Spain. T cells, B-cell-depleted T cells, or PBMCs supplied cDNA or gDNA.

In the authors' methods: Estimation of nucleated cell counts was performed using reference gene primer amplification. This table comes from immunoSEQ multiplex PCR, and its TCRdb copy is limited to in-frame clones, with some not included. From that table come the V and J calls and clone size; the DNA was used to work out D and trimming. The data contain roughly 240,000 clones, around 86% of them singletons. Per germline, CDR1 MNHEY and CDR2 SVGEGT. The V and J ends lost 4 bases and 0 bases, in that order; junction bases with no gene match: 2. The length of the CDR3 is 15 residues. The sequence was obtained from a woman aged 60-70 years who had recovered from COVID-19. The source material was peripheral blood. The V and J genes are TRBV6-2 or TRBV6-3 and TRBJ2-5; the match to TRBD2 covers 10 bases. CDR3 loop: CASSSGLADQETQYF. Written as DNA, the CDR3 is TGTGCCAGCAGTTCAGGACTAGCGGACCAAGAGACCCAGTACTTC.